Listed here are 26 T cell receptor beta chains from one sample, sequenced in a study of T-cell reconstitution after alpha-beta-depleted transplantation in children. It was with unique molecular identifiers that the TCRbeta library was prepared. TCRdb processed the PCR reads anew with MiXCR; each CDR3 protein has one entry. The profile shows 500,000 to 750,000 distinct CDR3 sequences, roughly 27% of them singletons. The sample here was PBMCs, taken before TCRalphabeta/CD19-depleted stem cell transplant. Source of these receptors: a boy in the first two years of life with Wiskott-Aldrich syndrome, due to receive a stem cell transplant.

The rearrangement joins TRBV20-1 to TRBJ2-7; D remains unclear. Trimming removed 5 bases at V and 7 bases at J, with 18 bases between. This CDR3 spans 13 amino acids. Germline CDR1 reads DFQATT; CDR2 reads SNEGSKA (reference sequence). CDR3: CSAHTTQAGEQYF. CDR3 in DNA: TGCAGTGCTCATACGACCCAGGCCGGGGAGCAGTACTTC.

This clonotype was detected only a few times. This chain links TRBV27 with TRBJ2-1, with 8 bases matching TRBD2. The CDR3 length is 15 residues. Germline V CDR1 and CDR2: MNHEY, SMNVEV (reference sequence). V trimming: 3 bases; J trimming: 6 bases; junction bases outside the gene matches: 7. Written as DNA, the CDR3 is TGTGCCAGCAGTTTGTTGGGACTAGATGGCAATGAGCAGTTCTTC. As protein: CASSLLGLDGNEQFF.

The chain combines TRBV15 with TRBJ2-7; 11 nucleotides align to TRBD2. The CDR3 extends over 16 amino acids. CDR1 LNHNV and CDR2 YYDKDF come from the germline V gene (reference sequence). Trimming removed 5 bases from V and 0 bases from J; junction bases left unmatched: 6. CDR3: CATSSGLAVYSYEQYF. The DNA of the CDR3 is TGTGCCACCAGCTCGGGACTAGCGGTTTACTCCTACGAGCAGTACTTC.

J is TRBJ2-1 and V is TRBV6-5; TRBD2 matches at 10 bases. Germline V lookup: CDR1 MNHEY, CDR2 SVGAGI. Germline trimming cut 0 bases from V and 8 bases from J; bases unmatched to any gene: 7. This CDR3 contains 16 residues. The CDR3: CASSYSRYSGRHEQFF. For the CDR3, the DNA is TGTGCCAGCAGTTACTCCAGGTATAGCGGGAGGCATGAGCAGTTCTTC.

The chain is built from TRBV7-2 and TRBJ2-5; no definite D call. V was clipped by 0 bases and J by 2 bases, with 10 bases between them. The CDR3 has 15 residues. Germline V gene lookup returns CDR1 SGHTA and CDR2 FQGNSA. The CDR3 spells CASSLALTPQETQYF. In DNA form, the CDR3 reads TGTGCCAGCAGCTTAGCGTTGACTCCACAAGAGACCCAGTACTTC.

The chain employs TRBV10-3 and TRBJ2-3; D is possibly TRBD1 (6 bases). There are 13 residues in the CDR3. V was pared by 10 bases and J by 4 bases, with 15 bases between. Per the germline V gene, CDR1 is ENHRY and CDR2 is SYGVKD. In nucleotides, the CDR3 is TGTGCCACCTCAAGGGGGACGGCAGATACGCAGTATTTT. This sequence encodes CATSRGTADTQYF.

The rearrangement uses TRBV5-1 and TRBJ2-1, with 10 bases fitting TRBD2. Per germline, CDR1 SGHRS and CDR2 YFSETQ. The CDR3 has 15 residues. The V and J ends lost 3 bases and 2 bases, in that order; junction bases with no gene match: 2. The CDR3: CASSSSGSPYNEQFF. The CDR3 DNA sequence: TGCGCCAGCAGCTCTAGCGGGAGCCCCTACAATGAGCAGTTCTTC.

This clonotype was observed a handful of times. The chain combines TRBV5-1 with TRBJ2-1; the D is unclear. CDR1 and CDR2 (germline): SGHRS, YFSETQ. The CDR3 consists of 15 residues. The ends were cut back, 0 bases at V and 2 bases at J, with 9 bases in the middle. CDR3 protein: CASSLELTPYNEQFF. For the CDR3, the DNA is TGCGCCAGCAGCTTGGAGCTGACCCCCTACAATGAGCAGTTCTTC. The full variable domain, completed using reference TRBV5-1 and TRBJ2-1, is KAGVTQTPRYLIKTRGQQVTLSCSPISGHRSVSWYQQTPGQGLQFLFEYFSETQRNKGNFPGRFSGRQFSNSRSEMNVSTLELGDSALYLCASSLELTPYNEQFFGPGTRLTVL.

The chain is built from TRBV5-1 and TRBJ2-7; D is uncertain. In germline, CDR1 is SGHRS, CDR2 YFSETQ. Trimming took off 0 bases at V and 3 bases at J, with 13 bases between the two ends. This CDR3 spans 15 amino acids. CDR3 nucleotides: TGCGCCAGCAGCTTGGCCCCAGGCCTAAACTACGAGCAGTACTTC. It is translated as CASSLAPGLNYEQYF.

This rearrangement joins TRBV30 to TRBJ1-2, with D maybe TRBD1 (5 bases). Germline values: CDR1 GTSNPN, CDR2 SVGIG (reference sequence). V lost 2 bases to trimming and J lost 2 bases, with 9 bases between them. The CDR3 runs 13 residues. CDR3 residues: CAWSHRSNYGYTF. In DNA, the CDR3 is TGTGCCTGGAGTCACAGGTCGAACTATGGCTACACCTTC.

In its sample, this clonotype was seen a few times. This chain uses TRBV6-5 with TRBJ1-1, with D hard to call. V was pared by 3 bases and J by 1 base, with 6 bases between. The germline V gene has CDR1 MNHEY and CDR2 SVGAGI. This CDR3 is built from 13 residues. The CDR3 protein is CASSYNRNTEAFF. The CDR3 nucleotides read TGTGCCAGCAGTTATAACAGGAACACTGAAGCTTTCTTT.

This chain joins TRBV6-2 or TRBV6-3 and TRBJ1-5; maybe TRBD1 (6 bases). The tail of the sequence fits TRBJ2-3 better, so the J call may be wrong. Germline values: CDR1 MNHEY, CDR2 SVGEGT. The CDR3 sequence is 14 residues long. The CDR3 spells CASSYSGTNQPQYF. The CDR3 DNA reads as TGTGCCAGCAGTTACTCCGGGACAAATCAGCCCCAGTATTTT.

The CDR3 loop reads CSAGDRRTDTQYF. The CDR3 DNA sequence: TGCAGTGCTGGGGACCGTCGCACAGATACGCAGTATTTT. V gene TRBV20-1 combines with J gene TRBJ2-3; the D call may be TRBD1 or TRBD2 (5 bases each). The CDR3 is 13 residues long. Trimming stripped 5 bases from V and 1 base from J, with 10 bases between. Per the germline V gene, CDR1 is DFQATT and CDR2 is SNEGSKA (reference sequence).

In this sample, this clonotype turned up a few times. The chain has TRBV6-1 and TRBJ1-1; D not resolved. This CDR3 is built from 13 residues. Trimming took off 6 bases at V and 0 bases at J, with 8 bases between the two ends. Germline CDR1 is MNHNS and CDR2 is SASEGT. The CDR3 coding sequence is TGTGCCAGCAGGACGGTGGTGAACACTGAAGCTTTCTTT. Translation: CASRTVVNTEAFF.

The rearrangement links TRBV5-1 to TRBJ2-5, with 7 bases fitting TRBD1. CDR1 SGHRS and CDR2 YFSETQ come from the germline V gene. The J segment lost 4 bases and the V segment lost 4 bases, leaving 13 bases of the junction unmatched. This CDR3 is 16 amino acids long. The CDR3 sequence is CASSLETGQRRETQYF. In nucleotides, the CDR3 is TGCGCCAGCAGCCTGGAGACGGGACAGAGAAGAGAGACCCAGTACTTC.

The gene calls are TRBV3-1 and TRBJ2-3, with 12 bases aligning to TRBD2. In germline, CDR1 is LGHDT, CDR2 YNNKEL (reference sequence). The CDR3 is made up of 18 amino acids. V lost 3 bases and J lost 3; bases outside the gene matches: 10. The CDR3 protein is CASSHRASGRASTDTQYF. The CDR3, as DNA: TGTGCCAGCAGCCATCGGGCTAGCGGGAGGGCCAGTACAGATACGCAGTATTTT.

V usage is TRBV7-9 and J usage is TRBJ2-5, with 8 nucleotides matching TRBD1. This CDR3 region has 15 residues. Germline CDR1 reads SEHNR; CDR2 reads FQNEAQ (reference sequence). J gave up 5 bases and V 4 bases, and 9 bases lay outside the gene matches. This CDR3 reads CASSSRTGFLETQYF. CDR3 DNA sequence: TGTGCCAGCAGCTCACGGACAGGGTTTTTGGAGACCCAGTACTTC. The variable domain in full, completed from reference TRBV7-9 and TRBJ2-5, reads DTGVSQNPRHKITKRGQNVTFRCDPISEHNRLYWYRQTLGQGPEFLTYFQNEAQLEKSRLLSDRFSAERPKGSFSTLEIQRTEQGDSAMYLCASSSRTGFLETQYFGPGTRLLVL.

V gene TRBV4-2 combines with J gene TRBJ2-3; D gene unclear. Trimming cost V 1 base and J 3 bases, with 14 bases left between them. Germline CDR1 reads LGHNA; CDR2 reads YNFKEQ. CDR3 length equals 16 residues. The CDR3 is CASSQGNSLGTDTQYF. The DNA of the CDR3 is TGTGCCAGCAGCCAAGGAAATAGTTTGGGGACAGATACGCAGTATTTT.

The CDR3 spells CASQPGLALNEQFF. In DNA form, the CDR3 reads TGTGCCAGCCAGCCGGGACTAGCTTTAAATGAGCAGTTCTTC. This chain links TRBV6-5 with TRBJ2-1; 9 bases map to TRBD2. Germline trimming cut 8 bases from V and 7 bases from J; bases unmatched to any gene: 9. This CDR3 is 14 amino acids long. Germline V gives CDR1 MNHEY, CDR2 SVGAGI.

This chain connects TRBV12-3 or TRBV12-4 to TRBJ2-7; D may be TRBD2 (5 bases). The CDR3 is 17 residues long. Trimming shortened V by 5 bases and J by 0 bases, and 20 bases separated the two germline ends. Here the CDR3 DNA reads TGTGCCAGCAGTGCCTTCTCCGGGATTAGCGTCTCCTACGAGCAGTACTTC. Translated, it gives CASSAFSGISVSYEQYF.

A few counts support this clonotype. J is TRBJ1-2 and V is TRBV4-1, with TRBD1 matching over 7 bases. After removal of 0 bases from V and 2 bases from J, the junction contained 6 bases not matched to a gene. Germline V CDR1 and CDR2: MGHRA, YSYEKL. The CDR3 length is 16 residues. CDR3 nucleotides: TGCGCCAGCAGCCAAGATTCCGCAGGGGGGAACTATGGCTACACCTTC. Its protein is CASSQDSAGGNYGYTF.

The rearrangement links TRBV5-1 to TRBJ2-1; 7 positions agree with TRBD2. V trimming: 4 bases; J trimming: 7 bases; junction bases outside the gene matches: 14. Germline values: CDR1 SGHRS, CDR2 YFSETQ. CDR3 size: 16 residues. The CDR3, as DNA: TGCGCCAGCAGCCCGGGGGTAGGACTAGTCGATAATGAGCAGTTCTTC. Translated, it gives CASSPGVGLVDNEQFF.

This clonotype was detected a few times. V gene TRBV29-1 combines with J gene TRBJ2-7; D gene ambiguous. V was shortened by 6 bases and J by 7 bases, with 16 bases between the two germline ends. The CDR3 extends over 12 amino acids. CDR1 and CDR2 (germline): SQVTM, ANQGSEA. In DNA form, the CDR3 reads TGCAGCGTCGAGGACGGCTCGAGGGAGCAGTACTTC. Amino acids: CSVEDGSREQYF.

This clonotype was detected only a few times. This chain uses TRBV7-9 with TRBJ1-5, with 9 bases matching TRBD1. Germline V CDR1 and CDR2: SEHNR, FQNEAQ (reference sequence). V shed 5 bases, J shed 6 bases, and the junction held 5 bases outside the gene matches. This CDR3 has 14 amino acids. CDR3 region: CASSPGTGIQPQHF. CDR3 in DNA: TGTGCCAGCAGCCCCGGGACAGGGATTCAGCCCCAGCATTTT. Supplemented by reference TRBV7-9 and TRBJ1-5, the full variable domain reads DTGVSQNPRHKITKRGQNVTFRCDPISEHNRLYWYRQTLGQGPEFLTYFQNEAQLEKSRLLSDRFSAERPKGSFSTLEIQRTEQGDSAMYLCASSPGTGIQPQHFGDGTRLSIL.

The sample holds a few counts of this clonotype. This sequence joins TRBV5-6 and TRBJ2-1, with TRBD2 as a possible D gene (6 bases). Trimming took 3 bases from V and 1 from J, leaving 11 bases between them. Per germline, CDR1 SGHDT and CDR2 YYEEEE. The CDR3 totals 15 residues. CDR3 sequence: CASSSGTASYNEQFF. The CDR3 DNA reads TGTGCCAGCAGCTCCGGGACTGCGTCCTACAATGAGCAGTTCTTC.

This clonotype has just a few counts. The chain combines TRBV20-1 with TRBJ2-7; 9 bases map to TRBD1. There are 17 residues in the CDR3. Unmatched junction bases numbered 14, after V lost 1 base and J lost 4 bases. CDR1 DFQATT and CDR2 SNEGSKA come from the germline V gene (reference sequence). The CDR3 DNA reads TGCAGTGCTAGAGGAGACGGGACAGGGTTAAAAGTATACGAGCAGTACTTC. It translates to CSARGDGTGLKVYEQYF.